This is a list of T cell receptor beta chains from one sample in a study of identical twins. TCRdb used MiXCR to reprocess the 5' RACE reads, holding one entry per CDR3 protein. The sample has roughly 570,000 distinct CDR3 sequences, over 8.5% seen once. This sample was shared with a second study, whose subject was yellow fever vaccine responses in identical twins.

Sequencing was carried out using PBMCs. The receptors originated from a woman under 30 in good health. CDR3s include the opening cysteine and the closing phenylalanine or tryptophan.

v_gene,j_gene,CDR3aa
TRBV4-3,TRBJ1-3,CASSQDRDSGNTIYF
TRBV7-9,TRBJ2-7,CASSRQGLPTEQYF
TRBV7-2,TRBJ2-7,CASSLYQGSEQYF
TRBV7-9,TRBJ2-1,CASSLDGNKQFF
TRBV6-1,TRBJ1-6,CASDGYNSPLHF
TRBV12-3/TRBV12-4,TRBJ2-5,CASSLAGATRSETQYF
TRBV20-1,TRBJ2-7,CSASAAGGLYEQYF
TRBV7-9,TRBJ2-5,CASSSYRASETQYF
TRBV10-3,TRBJ2-3,CAISSNAGDTQYF
TRBV29-1,TRBJ2-1,CSVRSHGYNEQFF
TRBV5-5,TRBJ2-1,CASSWTDGSLNEQFF
TRBV29-1,TRBJ2-1,CSVVGQVRYNEQFF
TRBV6-1,TRBJ2-7,CASRQGQGYGYEQYF
TRBV7-2,TRBJ2-5,CASSLQSRDRLQAQYF
TRBV7-8,TRBJ2-5,CASSLVVRPGGIQETQYF
TRBV28,TRBJ2-5,CASSPGQGIAQGETQYF
TRBV7-4,TRBJ1-5,CASSLGPTGGNQPQHF
TRBV7-2,TRBJ2-7,CASSFPNGDRAFYEQYF